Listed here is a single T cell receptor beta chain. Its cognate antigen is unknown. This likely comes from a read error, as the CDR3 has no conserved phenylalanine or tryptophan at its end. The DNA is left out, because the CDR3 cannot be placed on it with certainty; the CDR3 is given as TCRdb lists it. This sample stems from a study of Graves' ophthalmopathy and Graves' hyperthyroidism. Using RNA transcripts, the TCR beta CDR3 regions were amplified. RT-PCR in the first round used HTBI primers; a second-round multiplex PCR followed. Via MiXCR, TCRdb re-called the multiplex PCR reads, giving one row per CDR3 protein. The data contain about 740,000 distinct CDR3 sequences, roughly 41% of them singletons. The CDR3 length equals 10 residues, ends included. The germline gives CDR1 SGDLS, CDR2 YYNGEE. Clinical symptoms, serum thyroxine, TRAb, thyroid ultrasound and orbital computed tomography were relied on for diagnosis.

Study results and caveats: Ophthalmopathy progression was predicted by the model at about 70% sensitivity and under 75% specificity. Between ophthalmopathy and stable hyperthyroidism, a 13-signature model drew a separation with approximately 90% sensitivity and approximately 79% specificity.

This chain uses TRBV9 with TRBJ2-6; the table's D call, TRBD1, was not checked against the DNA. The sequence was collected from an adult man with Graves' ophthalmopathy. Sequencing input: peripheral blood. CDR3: CASSRTGGDT.